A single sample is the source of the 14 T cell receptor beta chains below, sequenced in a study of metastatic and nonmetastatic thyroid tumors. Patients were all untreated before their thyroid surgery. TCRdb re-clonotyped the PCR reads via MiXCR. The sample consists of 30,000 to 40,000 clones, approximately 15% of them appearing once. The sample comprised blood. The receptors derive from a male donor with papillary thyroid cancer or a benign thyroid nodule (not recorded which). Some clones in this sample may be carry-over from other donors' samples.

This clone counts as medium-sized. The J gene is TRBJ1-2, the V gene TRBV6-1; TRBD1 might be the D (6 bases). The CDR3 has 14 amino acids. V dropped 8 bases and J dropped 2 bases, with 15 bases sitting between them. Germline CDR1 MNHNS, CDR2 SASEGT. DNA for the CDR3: TGTGCCAGCCGGGTCGGGGGCGCCAACTATGGCTACACCTTC. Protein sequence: CASRVGGANYGYTF.

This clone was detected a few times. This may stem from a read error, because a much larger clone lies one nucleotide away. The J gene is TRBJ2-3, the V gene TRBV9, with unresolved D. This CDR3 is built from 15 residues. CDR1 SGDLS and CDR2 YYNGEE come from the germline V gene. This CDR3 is CANSVGDQYTDTQYF. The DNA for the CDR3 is TGTGCCAACAGCGTAGGAGACCAATACACAGATACGCAGTATTTT.

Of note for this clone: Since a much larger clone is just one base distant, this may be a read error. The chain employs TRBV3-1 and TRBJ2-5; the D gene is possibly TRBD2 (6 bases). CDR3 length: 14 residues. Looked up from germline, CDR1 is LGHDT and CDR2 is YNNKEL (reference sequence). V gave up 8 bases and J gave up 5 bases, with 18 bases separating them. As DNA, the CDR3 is TGTGCCAGCGCGTTCGGGCCGGGGGTGGAGACCCAGTACTTC. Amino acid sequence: CASAFGPGVETQYF.

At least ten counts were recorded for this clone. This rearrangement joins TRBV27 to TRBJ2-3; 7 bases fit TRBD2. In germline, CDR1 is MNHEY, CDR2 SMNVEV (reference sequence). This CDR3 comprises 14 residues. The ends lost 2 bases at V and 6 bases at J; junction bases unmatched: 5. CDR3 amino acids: CASSLTGRYDTQYF. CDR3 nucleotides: TGTGCCAGCAGTTTAACCGGGAGGTATGATACGCAGTATTTT.

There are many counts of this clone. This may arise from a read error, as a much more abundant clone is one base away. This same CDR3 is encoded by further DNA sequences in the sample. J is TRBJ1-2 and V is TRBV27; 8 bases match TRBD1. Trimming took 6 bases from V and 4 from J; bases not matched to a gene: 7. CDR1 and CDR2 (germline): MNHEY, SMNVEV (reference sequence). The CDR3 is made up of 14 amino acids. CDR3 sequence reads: CASRPDRVGYGYTF. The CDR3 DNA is TGTGCCAGCAGGCCGGACAGGGTTGGCTATGGCTACACCTTC.

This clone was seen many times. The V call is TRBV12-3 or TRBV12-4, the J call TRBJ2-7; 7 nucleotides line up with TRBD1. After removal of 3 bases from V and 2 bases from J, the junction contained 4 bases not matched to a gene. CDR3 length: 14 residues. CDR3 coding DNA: TGTGCCAGCAGTTTGGGACAGCTTACCTACGAGCAGTACTTC. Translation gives CASSLGQLTYEQYF.

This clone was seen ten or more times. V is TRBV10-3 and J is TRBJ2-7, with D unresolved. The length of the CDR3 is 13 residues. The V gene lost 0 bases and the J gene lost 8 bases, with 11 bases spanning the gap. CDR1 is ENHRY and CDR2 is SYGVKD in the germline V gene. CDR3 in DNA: TGTGCCATCAGTGAGTCTGCTTCGGTAAAGCAGTACTTC. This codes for CAISESASVKQYF.

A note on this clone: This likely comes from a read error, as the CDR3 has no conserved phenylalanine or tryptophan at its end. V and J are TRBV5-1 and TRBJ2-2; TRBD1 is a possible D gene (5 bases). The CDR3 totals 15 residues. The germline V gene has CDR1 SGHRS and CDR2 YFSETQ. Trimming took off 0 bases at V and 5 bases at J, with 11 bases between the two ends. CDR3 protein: CASSLEGLNTGELFL. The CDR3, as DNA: TGCGCCAGCAGCTTGGAGGGGCTGAATACCGGGGAGCTGTTTCTT.

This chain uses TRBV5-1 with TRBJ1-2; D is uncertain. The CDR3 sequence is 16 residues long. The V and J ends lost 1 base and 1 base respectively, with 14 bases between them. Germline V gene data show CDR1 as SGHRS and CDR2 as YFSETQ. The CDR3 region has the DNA TGCGCCAGCAGCTTGACAGTTACGGGCGGTAACTATGGCTACACCTTC. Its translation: CASSLTVTGGNYGYTF.

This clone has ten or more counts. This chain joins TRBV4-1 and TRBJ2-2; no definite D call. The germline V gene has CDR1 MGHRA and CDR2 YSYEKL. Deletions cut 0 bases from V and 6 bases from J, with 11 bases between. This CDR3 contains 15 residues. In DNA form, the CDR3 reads TGCGCCAGCAGCCAAGAGGGGTACGGGTCCGGGGAGCTGTTTTTT. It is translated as CASSQEGYGSGELFF.

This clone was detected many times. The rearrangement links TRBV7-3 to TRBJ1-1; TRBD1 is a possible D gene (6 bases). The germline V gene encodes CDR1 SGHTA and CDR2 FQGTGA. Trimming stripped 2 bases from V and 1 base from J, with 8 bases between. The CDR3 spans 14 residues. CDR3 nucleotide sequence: TGTGCCAGCAGCTTATCAGGGGAGAACACTGAAGCTTTCTTT. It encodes CASSLSGENTEAFF.

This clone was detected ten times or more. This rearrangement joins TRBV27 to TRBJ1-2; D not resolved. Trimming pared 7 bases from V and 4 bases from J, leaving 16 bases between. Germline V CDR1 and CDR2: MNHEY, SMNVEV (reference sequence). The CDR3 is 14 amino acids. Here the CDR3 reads CASTVLGGPYGYTF. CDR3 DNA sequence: TGTGCCAGCACGGTATTAGGAGGACCCTATGGCTACACCTTC.

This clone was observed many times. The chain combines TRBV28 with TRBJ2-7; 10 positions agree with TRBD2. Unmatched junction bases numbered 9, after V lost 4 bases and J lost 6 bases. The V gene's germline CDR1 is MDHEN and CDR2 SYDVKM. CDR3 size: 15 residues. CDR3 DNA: TGTGCCAGCAGTTCGACTAGCGGGTTGACCGTCGAGCAGTACTTC. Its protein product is CASSSTSGLTVEQYF.

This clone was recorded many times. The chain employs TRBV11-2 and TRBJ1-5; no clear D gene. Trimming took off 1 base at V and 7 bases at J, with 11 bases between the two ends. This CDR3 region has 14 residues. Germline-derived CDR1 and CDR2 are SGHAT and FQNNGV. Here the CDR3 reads CASSLGGSSQPQHF. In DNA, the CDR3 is TGTGCCAGCAGCTTAGGAGGGTCCAGCCAGCCCCAGCATTTT.